The 9 T cell receptor beta chains in this list originate from one sample, sequenced in a study of blood T cell repertoires in COVID-19. Only in-frame clones appear in the TCRdb table, and some are missing; sequencing was by immunoSEQ multiplex PCR. Here the sample spans tens of thousands of clones, around 80% being singletons. Sequenced material: peripheral blood. Source of these receptors: a man between 60 and 75 years old with active or convalescent COVID-19.

V and J are TRBV3-1 (or the pseudogene TRBV3-2) and TRBJ2-2, with D maybe TRBD2 (6 bases). The length of the CDR3 is 15 residues. Germline V CDR1 and CDR2: LGHDT, YNNKEL (reference sequence). V was pared by 4 bases and J by 7 bases, with 16 bases between. The CDR3 nucleotides are TGTGCCAGCAGCCCTACTGTGCGGGGTGGCGGGGAGCTGTTTTTT. Its translation: CASSPTVRGGGELFF.

The genes are TRBV2 and TRBJ1-1; D is undetermined. The CDR3 has 13 residues. Germline CDR1 reads SNHLY; CDR2 reads FYNNEI. V shed 6 bases and J shed 1 base, with 9 bases lying between them. This CDR3 is CASSWQTNTEAFF. CDR3 coding DNA: TGTGCCAGCAGCTGGCAAACGAACACTGAAGCTTTCTTT.

V gene TRBV15 combines with J gene TRBJ1-5; D gene uncertain. The germline V gene has CDR1 LNHNV and CDR2 YYDKDF (reference sequence). The CDR3 sequence is 14 residues long. V lost 3 bases and J lost 3, with 9 bases in between. The CDR3 sequence: CATSSAGFNQPQHF. The CDR3 nucleotides read TGTGCCACCAGCAGCGCGGGTTTCAATCAGCCCCAGCATTTT.

The gene calls are TRBV12-3 or TRBV12-4 and TRBJ2-7, with TRBD1 as a possible D gene (6 bases). There are 13 residues in the CDR3. V lost 4 bases and J lost 2, with 9 bases in between. The CDR3 DNA follows: TGTGCCAGCAGTTATCAGGGGACCTACGAGCAGTACTTC. The encoded protein is CASSYQGTYEQYF.

This clone showed up just a few times. V usage is TRBV7-6 and J usage is TRBJ1-6; no clear D. CDR1 and CDR2 (germline): SGHVS, FNYEAQ. The V gene lost 2 bases and the J gene lost 6 bases, with 20 bases spanning the gap. The CDR3 sequence is 18 residues long. The CDR3 region is CASSLSARGKDFNSPLHF. CDR3 DNA: TGTGCCAGCAGCTTATCGGCGCGAGGTAAAGACTTTAATTCACCCCTCCACTTT.

The chain is built from TRBV6-2 or TRBV6-3 and TRBJ2-7; weak D call: TRBD2 (6 bases). Trimming shortened V by 6 bases and J by 1 base, and 13 bases separated the two germline ends. The length of the CDR3 is 14 residues. Germline V gives CDR1 MNHEY, CDR2 SVGEGT. CDR3 nucleotides: TGTGCCAGCAGCCATCCGGACTATTCCTACGAGCAGTACTTC. Its translation is CASSHPDYSYEQYF.

This clone was counted only a few times. This chain links TRBV10-1 with TRBJ2-7; tentatively, D is TRBD1 (7 bases). V was cut by 6 bases and J by 4 bases, with 13 bases left in between. CDR1 WNHNN and CDR2 SYGVQD come from the germline V gene (reference sequence). The CDR3 spans 13 residues. The CDR3 sequence is CASSQTGRYEQYF. In nucleotides, the CDR3 is TGCGCCAGCAGCCAGACAGGGAGGTACGAGCAGTACTTC.

This clone was found a few times. The chain carries TRBV6-2 or TRBV6-3 and TRBJ2-2; no clear D. Germline V lookup: CDR1 MNHEY, CDR2 SVGEGT. CDR3 size: 15 residues. Trimming cost V 2 bases and J 1 base, with 8 bases left between them. This chain's CDR3 is CASSYEQQNTGELFF. CDR3 coding DNA: TGTGCCAGCAGTTACGAACAGCAGAACACCGGGGAGCTGTTTTTT.

J is TRBJ2-3 and V is TRBV3-1 (or the pseudogene TRBV3-2), with D maybe TRBD2 (5 bases). CDR3 length equals 17 residues. The V and J ends lost 0 bases and 0 bases respectively, with 13 bases between them. Germline V CDR1 and CDR2: LGHDT, YNNKEL (reference sequence). CDR3: CASSQDLGRVSTDTQYF. CDR3 nucleotide sequence: TGTGCCAGCAGCCAAGATCTTGGGCGGGTTAGCACAGATACGCAGTATTTT.